The 20 T cell receptor beta chains below all came from one sample that was sequenced in a study of blood T cell repertoires in COVID-19. The repertoire was sequenced with immunoSEQ multiplex PCR; TCRdb's copy has only in-frame clones and lacks some. This sample has approximately 74,000 clones, with around nine tenths found just once. Sequenced input: peripheral blood. The source is a woman aged 55-70 years with acute or convalescent COVID-19.

This chain's CDR3 is CASSGRLPGQGAYGYTF. The CDR3 DNA sequence: TGTGCCAGCAGCGGACGCTTACCGGGACAGGGTGCCTATGGCTACACCTTC. V usage is TRBV9 and J usage is TRBJ1-2, with 9 positions matching TRBD1. The CDR3 is 17 residues long. Germline V CDR1 and CDR2: SGDLS, YYNGEE. The trim removed 3 bases at V and 4 bases at J, leaving 13 bases unmatched.

This rearrangement joins TRBV7-2 to TRBJ1-2, with TRBD1 matching over 7 bases. The V gene end was trimmed by 4 bases and the J gene end by 6 bases; junction bases not matched to a gene: 14. Germline CDR1 and CDR2: SGHTA and FQGNSA. The length of the CDR3 is 16 residues. CDR3 residues: CASSYQMIGGGNGYTF. The CDR3 region has the DNA TGTGCCAGCAGCTACCAAATGATAGGGGGCGGGAATGGCTACACCTTC.

V is TRBV6-5 and J is TRBJ1-3, with a weak D call TRBD1 (5 bases). The ends were cut back, 5 bases at V and 3 bases at J, with 11 bases in the middle. Germline CDR1 is MNHEY and CDR2 is SVGAGI. The CDR3 contains 14 residues. The CDR3 coding sequence is TGTGCCAGCAGTCTGGAGGGGTTTGGAAACACCATATATTTT. This sequence encodes CASSLEGFGNTIYF.

The chain combines TRBV20-1 with TRBJ2-7; D is unresolved. The V gene lost 3 bases and the J gene lost 3 bases, with 12 bases spanning the gap. Germline CDR1 and CDR2: DFQATT and SNEGSKA (reference sequence). The CDR3 has 13 amino acids. The DNA of the CDR3 is TGCAGTGCTAGTCGCTCCATCTACTACGAGCAGTACTTC. It translates to CSASRSIYYEQYF.

CDR3: CASSQDIPTIQGLHYGYTF. Written as DNA, the CDR3 is TGCGCCAGCAGCCAAGATATTCCGACTATCCAGGGGTTGCACTATGGCTACACCTTC. This chain uses TRBV4-3 with TRBJ1-2, with D possibly being TRBD1 (6 bases). Germline CDR1 and CDR2: LGHNA and YSLEER. The CDR3 is 19 residues long. The germline V and J ends were trimmed by 0 bases and 3 bases, with 23 bases remaining between them.

There are a few counts of this clone. The chain links TRBV5-4 to TRBJ2-2; TRBD1 matches 10 bases. V trimming: 4 bases; J trimming: 6 bases; junction bases outside the gene matches: 6. Germline CDR1 SGHNT, CDR2 YYREEE (reference sequence). The CDR3 has 15 residues. CDR3 residues: CASSTRQGAPGELFF. The CDR3, as DNA: TGTGCCAGCAGCACCCGACAGGGGGCTCCCGGGGAGCTGTTTTTT.

V usage is TRBV28 and J usage is TRBJ1-6, with D possibly TRBD1 on 5 matching bases. V lost 5 bases, J lost 8 bases, and 19 bases lay in between. CDR3 length: 16 residues. Looked up from germline, CDR1 is MDHEN and CDR2 is SYDVKM. As DNA, the CDR3 is TGTGCCAGCAGTACAACGGGACTCCAAATACATTCACCCCTCCACTTT. Translating gives CASSTTGLQIHSPLHF.

This chain's CDR3 is CASSDRGFQPQHF. The CDR3 nucleotides read TGTGCCAGCAGTGACAGGGGCTTTCAGCCCCAGCATTTT. The V gene is TRBV2, the J gene TRBJ1-5, with D tentatively TRBD1 (6 bases). The V gene lost 3 bases and the J gene lost 6 bases, with 9 bases spanning the gap. Germline V CDR1 and CDR2: SNHLY, FYNNEI. The CDR3 contains 13 residues.

This clone was seen only once. J is TRBJ1-1 and V is TRBV5-1; D unresolved. Germline V lookup: CDR1 SGHRS, CDR2 YFSETQ. Trimming cost V 0 bases and J 11 bases, with 20 bases left between them. CDR3 length: 15 residues. This CDR3 reads CASSLASTISNWAFF. DNA for the CDR3: TGCGCCAGCAGCTTGGCCTCTACTATTTCTAATTGGGCTTTCTTT. The variable domain in full, with the rest retrieved from reference TRBV5-1 and TRBJ1-1, is KAGVTQTPRYLIKTRGQQVTLSCSPISGHRSVSWYQQTPGQGLQFLFEYFSETQRNKGNFPGRFSGRQFSNSRSEMNVSTLELGDSALYLCASSLASTISNWAFFGQGTRLTVV.

The rearrangement uses TRBV6-5 and TRBJ1-1; 8 bases line up with TRBD1. This CDR3 spans 13 amino acids. The germline V gene encodes CDR1 MNHEY and CDR2 SVGAGI. Trimming removed 6 bases from V and 3 bases from J; junction bases left unmatched: 3. For the CDR3, the DNA is TGTGCCAGCAGGGGGACAGGTTACACTGAAGCTTTCTTT. Protein product: CASRGTGYTEAFF.

V usage is TRBV4-3 and J usage is TRBJ2-7; TRBD1 is a possible D gene (5 bases). CDR3 size: 14 residues. The V gene lost 0 bases and the J gene lost 7 bases, with 13 bases spanning the gap. Germline V gives CDR1 LGHNA, CDR2 YSLEER. The chain's CDR3 is CASSQDSGALEQYF. CDR3 DNA sequence: TGCGCCAGCAGCCAAGATAGTGGGGCGTTGGAGCAGTACTTC.

V gene TRBV28 combines with J gene TRBJ2-7; D unresolved. Trimming removed 5 bases at V and 6 bases at J, with 8 bases between. The CDR3 runs to 11 residues. Germline values: CDR1 MDHEN, CDR2 SYDVKM. The CDR3 DNA reads TGTGCCAGCAGTCTCTCGAGCGAGCAGTACTTC. Translation: CASSLSSEQYF.

This clone was counted between two and nine times. The chain combines TRBV19 with TRBJ1-5, with 11 nucleotides matching TRBD1. Germline lookup yields CDR1 LNHDA and CDR2 SQIVND (reference sequence). This CDR3 contains 14 residues. The trim removed 9 bases at V and 3 bases at J, leaving 4 bases unmatched. This CDR3 reads CASCGQGANQPQHF. DNA of the CDR3: TGTGCCAGCTGCGGACAGGGGGCCAATCAGCCCCAGCATTTT.

The J gene is TRBJ1-2, the V gene TRBV7-9, with D unresolved. Germline V gives CDR1 SEHNR, CDR2 FQNEAQ (reference sequence). CDR3 size: 15 residues. Trimming pared 1 base from V and 4 bases from J, leaving 13 bases between. Here the CDR3 reads CASSLEAVAGYGYTF. Written as DNA, the CDR3 is TGTGCCAGCAGCTTAGAGGCAGTTGCGGGCTATGGCTACACCTTC. The full variable domain, rest sourced from reference TRBV7-9 and TRBJ1-2, is DTGVSQNPRHKITKRGQNVTFRCDPISEHNRLYWYRQTLGQGPEFLTYFQNEAQLEKSRLLSDRFSAERPKGSFSTLEIQRTEQGDSAMYLCASSLEAVAGYGYTFGSGTRLTVV.

This clone was picked up a small number of times. The chain uses TRBV6-4 and TRBJ1-4; D may be TRBD1 (6 bases). The CDR3 is 16 residues long. Trimming removed 6 bases from V and 3 bases from J, with 17 bases in between. Germline CDR1 reads MRHNA; CDR2 reads SNTAGT. DNA of the CDR3: TGTGCCAGCAGGACCCATGGGGCAGGGGCTAATGAAAAACTGTTTTTT. Amino acid sequence: CASRTHGAGANEKLFF.

This chain joins TRBV11-2 and TRBJ1-4, with no clear D. Trimming took off 1 base at V and 6 bases at J, with 12 bases between the two ends. The CDR3 extends over 15 amino acids. Germline V lookup: CDR1 SGHAT, CDR2 FQNNGV. CDR3 region: CASSLGRTMDEKLFF. As DNA, the CDR3 is TGTGCCAGCAGCTTAGGGAGGACGATGGATGAAAAACTGTTTTTT.

CDR3 residues: CASSLFHGGGTEAFF. DNA for the CDR3: TGTGCCAGCAGCTTATTTCATGGGGGGGGCACTGAAGCTTTCTTT. V usage is TRBV7-2 and J usage is TRBJ1-1; maybe TRBD1 (5 bases). The CDR3 runs to 15 residues. Trimming cost V 2 bases and J 4 bases, with 14 bases left between them. CDR1 is SGHTA, CDR2 FQGNSA, per germline.

This chain links TRBV6-5 with TRBJ1-6, with 7 bases fitting TRBD1. Germline CDR1 reads MNHEY; CDR2 reads SVGAGI. V was clipped by 4 bases and J by 7 bases; unmatched bases: 4. This CDR3 has 14 amino acids. The CDR3 region is CASSFDRDNSPLHF. CDR3 coding DNA: TGTGCCAGCAGTTTTGACAGGGACAATTCACCCCTCCACTTT.

V and J are TRBV5-8 and TRBJ2-7; no definite D call. Germline CDR1 and CDR2: SGHTS and YDEGEE. CDR3 length equals 12 residues. V gave up 4 bases and J gave up 0 bases, with 5 bases separating them. CDR3 amino acids: CASSPSSYEQYF. The DNA of the CDR3 is TGTGCCAGCAGCCCGAGCTCCTACGAGCAGTACTTC. The entire variable domain, with the rest obtained from reference TRBV5-8 and TRBJ2-7, is as follows: EAGVTQSPTHLIKTRGQQATLRCSPISGHTSVYWYQQALGLGLQFLLWYDEGEERNRGNFPPRFSGRQFPNYSSELNVNALELEDSALYLCASSPSSYEQYFGPGTRLTVT.

The chain couples TRBV2 to TRBJ1-3, with D possibly matching TRBD1 (6 bases). Trimming took off 6 bases at V and 2 bases at J, with 17 bases between the two ends. Germline values: CDR1 SNHLY, CDR2 FYNNEI. The CDR3 spans 16 residues. This chain's CDR3 is CASSADRFSTGNTIYF. CDR3 in DNA: TGTGCCAGCAGCGCCGACAGGTTCTCAACTGGAAACACCATATATTTT.